This record covers a single TCR beta chain. This entry comes from a study of blood T cell repertoires in COVID-19. Turning to the study itself: Acute and convalescent COVID-19 specimens originated in the United States, Italy and Spain. The analysed material was cDNA or gDNA that came from T cells, B-cell-depleted T cells, or PBMCs.

Under the authors' procedure: Amplification of reference gene primers was used by the study to estimate nucleated cell counts. Clones were sequenced by immunoSEQ multiplex PCR, and TCRdb holds only the in-frame ones, with some missing. Clonal size and the V and J genes are those of that table, whereas D and trimming came from the DNA. This sample carries 80,000 to 100,000 clones, more than 90% of them seen once, and the ten largest clones take around 4.2%. This CDR3 comprises 18 residues. Germline lookup yields CDR1 LGHDT and CDR2 YNNKEL (reference sequence). J lost 0 bases, V lost 2 bases, and 8 bases had no gene match.

The TCR originated in a human donor with active COVID-19. The donor label of this sample is uncertain. Material for sequencing was peripheral blood. The chain joins TRBV3-1 (or the pseudogene TRBV3-2) to TRBJ1-3; TRBD1 matches at 9 bases. CDR3 residues: CASSQSGTGLFSGNTIYF. CDR3 bases: TGTGCCAGCAGCCAATCCGGGACAGGGCTTTTCTCTGGAAACACCATATATTTT.